These T cell receptor beta chains were read from a single sample in a study of blood T cell repertoires in COVID-19. Profiled with immunoSEQ multiplex PCR; TCRdb holds only in-frame clones, not every one. The repertoire includes roughly 240,000 clones, approximately 88% of them detected once, and 2.6% sits in the top ten. Sequences were obtained from PBMCs or T cells enriched from blood (not recorded which). These receptors came from a woman aged 25 to 39 with acute COVID-19. Each CDR3 is given without its conserved first and last residue.

v_call,j_call,cdr3_aa
TRBV6-5,TRBJ2-7,ASQNLWAEQY
TRBV19,TRBJ1-1,ASSIGGETEAF
TRBV7-2,TRBJ1-1,ASSLTRQGNTEAF
TRBV6-5,TRBJ1-1,ASSTTLYTEAF
TRBV6-4,TRBJ1-1,ASSVGTGEENTEAF
TRBV12-3/TRBV12-4,TRBJ1-3,AQWRGNTIY
TRBV6-5,TRBJ1-3,ATHKQGSGNTIY
TRBV27,TRBJ1-4,ASSYLGGKLF
TRBV25-1,TRBJ1-1,ASETWSTEAF
TRBV27,TRBJ2-1,ASSLRLAGGSLYEQF
TRBV18,TRBJ1-2,ASSRDRLLANTYGYT
TRBV10-3,TRBJ2-2,AISEGRGAGELF
TRBV7-2,TRBJ1-1,ASSLFTGSLNTEAF
TRBV29-1,TRBJ1-1,SVEPGLNTEAF
TRBV10-3,TRBJ1-5,AISPGQREYQPQH
TRBV4-1,TRBJ2-4,ASSPPGQKNIQY
TRBV10-3,TRBJ2-7,AISEVVGDRSYEQY
TRBV4-3,TRBJ1-2,ASSQREDRNHYGYT
TRBV5-4,TRBJ2-1,ASSPGQTNEQF
TRBV7-2,TRBJ1-2,ASSLVATGGLYGYT
TRBV4-3,TRBJ1-1,ASSQDGVPGQGRTEAF
TRBV10-1,TRBJ2-7,ASSDSHEQY
TRBV4-1,TRBJ2-7,ASSQGQGNVYEQY
TRBV12-3/TRBV12-4,TRBJ1-2,ASTPSGYYGYT
TRBV7-9,TRBJ1-2,ASSTGQALGYT
TRBV7-2,TRBJ2-7,ASSPGTGAYEQY
TRBV5-4,TRBJ2-1,ASSLVGKSNEQF
TRBV7-9,TRBJ2-7,ASRTGGQGRNEQY
TRBV14,TRBJ1-2,ASSQDLRGRNYGYT
TRBV4-1,TRBJ2-3,ASSQNIAGITDTQY
TRBV12-3/TRBV12-4,TRBJ1-1,ASSPTVYTEAF
TRBV7-8,TRBJ2-1,ASSLAITVSSYNEQF
TRBV5-6,TRBJ2-7,ASSLLDWAYEQY
TRBV19,TRBJ2-3,ASSILSSTDTQY
TRBV10-1,TRBJ2-7,ASSDPVTGRYEQY
TRBV6-4,TRBJ1-5,ASSDCREGNSNQPQH
TRBV5-4,TRBJ1-1,ASSPDHTSGEKAF
TRBV29-1,TRBJ1-1,SVVGRRGNTEAF
TRBV27,TRBJ2-7,ASSRRPDEQY
TRBV10-3,TRBJ2-1,AISGNSGNNEQF
TRBV7-2,TRBJ2-1,ASSYVVRGRYNEQF
TRBV4-3,TRBJ2-7,ASSQERNTAYEQY
TRBV5-4,TRBJ2-1,ASSFRLAGGLVNEQF
TRBV4-3,TRBJ1-6,ASSQEGGPNSPLH
TRBV5-1,TRBJ2-3,ASTPLAGGRDTQY
TRBV6-5,TRBJ1-2,ASSYDRDYGYT
TRBV2,TRBJ2-7,ASGKEWVYEQY
TRBV14,TRBJ1-6,ASSQGTGGYNSPLH